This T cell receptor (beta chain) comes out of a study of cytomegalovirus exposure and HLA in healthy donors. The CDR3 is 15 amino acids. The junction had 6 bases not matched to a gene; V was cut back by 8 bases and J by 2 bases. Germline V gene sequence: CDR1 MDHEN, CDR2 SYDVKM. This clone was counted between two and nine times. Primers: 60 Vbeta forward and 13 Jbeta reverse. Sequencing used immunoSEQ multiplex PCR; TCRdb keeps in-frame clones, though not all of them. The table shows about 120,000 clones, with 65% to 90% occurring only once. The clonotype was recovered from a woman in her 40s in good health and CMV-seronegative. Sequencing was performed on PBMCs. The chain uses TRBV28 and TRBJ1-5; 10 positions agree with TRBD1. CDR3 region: CASATGGLGNQPQHF. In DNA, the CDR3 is TGTGCCAGCGCGACAGGGGGCCTGGGCAATCAGCCCCAGCATTTT. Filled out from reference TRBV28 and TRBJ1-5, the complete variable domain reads DVKVTQSSRYLVKRTGEKVFLECVQDMDHENMFWYRQDPGLGLRLIYFSYDVKMKEKGDIPEGYSVSREKKERFSLILESASTNQTSMYLCASATGGLGNQPQHFGDGTRLSIL.